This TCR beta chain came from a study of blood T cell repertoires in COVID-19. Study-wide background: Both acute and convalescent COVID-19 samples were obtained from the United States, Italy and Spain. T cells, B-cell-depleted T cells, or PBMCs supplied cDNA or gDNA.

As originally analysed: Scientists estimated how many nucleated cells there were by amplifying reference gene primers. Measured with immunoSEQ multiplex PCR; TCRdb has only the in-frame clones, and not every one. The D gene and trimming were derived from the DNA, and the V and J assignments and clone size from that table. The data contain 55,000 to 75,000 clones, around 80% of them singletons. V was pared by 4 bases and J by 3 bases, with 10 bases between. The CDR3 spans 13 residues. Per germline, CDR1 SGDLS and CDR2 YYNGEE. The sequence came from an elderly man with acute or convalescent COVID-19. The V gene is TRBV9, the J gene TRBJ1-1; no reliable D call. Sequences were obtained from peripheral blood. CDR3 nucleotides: TGTGCCAGCAGCACCCAACTGGACACTGAAGCTTTCTTT. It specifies CASSTQLDTEAFF.